This TCR beta chain originates from a study of T cell responses to AZD1222 COVID-19 vaccine. This table comes from immunoSEQ multiplex PCR, and its TCRdb copy is limited to in-frame clones, with some not included. The sample yields roughly 160,000 clones, around 90% seen once. Second-dose intervals of approximately 4 or approximately 12 weeks were pooled. Study results and caveats: Spike-wide coverage was observed for vaccine-associated CD4 TCRs, with dominant responses at 160-218 and 743-854.

Details on this clone: Its antigen is as yet unknown.

V dropped 10 bases and J dropped 1; count of bases not matched to a gene: 10. This CDR3 contains 15 residues. Germline CDR1 reads MNHEY; CDR2 reads SVGAGI. The source is an adult who received the AZD1222 COVID-19 vaccine. This specimen consisted of peripheral blood, obtained 28 days after the second AZD1222 dose. The chain uses TRBV6-5 and TRBJ2-7; 10 nucleotides line up with TRBD1. This CDR3 is CATEDRGTPSYEQYF. CDR3 bases: TGTGCCACGGAGGACAGGGGGACCCCATCCTACGAGCAGTACTTC.